This T cell receptor beta chain was observed in a study of T cell repertoires in cytomegalovirus infection. Study-level background: Selection of CMV epitopes for the study included recently identified HLA-C-restricted and well-studied HLA-B-restricted ones. CMV infection together with matching HLA type was indicated by public TCR beta signatures.

Study-level results: Carriage of CMV together with the relevant HLA was identifiable through cumulative public TCR beta family frequency. HLA-C-restricted CMV clonotypes gave the most frequent clonotype in two of eight donors.

Germline CDR1 reads SGHDT; CDR2 reads YYEEEE. The CDR3 runs 21 residues. Between the trimmed V and J ends, which lost 4 bases and 3 bases, there was a span of 33 bases. Notes on this clonotype: The antigen remains undetermined.

TCRdb passed the reads through MiXCR, listing each CDR3 protein once. The top ten hold around 13% of the sample, which has fewer than 900,000 distinct CDR3 sequences, 29% seen once. The V and J genes are TRBV5-6 and TRBJ2-3; TRBD2 is a possible D gene (6 bases). The sequencing here drew on cultured CD8+ T cells from PBMCs, taken from culture after CMV antigen stimulation. The TCR originated in a human donor in good health (CMV status not recorded). Some clones in this sample may be carry-over from other donors' samples. The CDR3 sequence: CASSLWWGEGGAGPLTDTQYF. The CDR3 bases are TGTGCCAGCAGCCTGTGGTGGGGAGAGGGCGGGGCCGGCCCATTAACAGATACGCAGTATTTT.